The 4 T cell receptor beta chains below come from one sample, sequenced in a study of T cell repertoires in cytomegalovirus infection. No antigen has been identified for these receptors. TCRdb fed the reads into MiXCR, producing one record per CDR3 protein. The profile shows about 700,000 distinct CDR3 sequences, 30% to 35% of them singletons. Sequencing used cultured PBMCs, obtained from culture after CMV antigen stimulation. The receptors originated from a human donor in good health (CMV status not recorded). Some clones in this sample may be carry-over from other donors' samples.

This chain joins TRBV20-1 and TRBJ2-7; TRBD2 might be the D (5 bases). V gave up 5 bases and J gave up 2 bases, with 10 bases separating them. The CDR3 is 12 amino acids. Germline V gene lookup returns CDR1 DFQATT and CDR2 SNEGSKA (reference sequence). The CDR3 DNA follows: TGCAGTGCTCGTTCGGGGACCTACGAGCAGTACTTC. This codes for CSARSGTYEQYF.

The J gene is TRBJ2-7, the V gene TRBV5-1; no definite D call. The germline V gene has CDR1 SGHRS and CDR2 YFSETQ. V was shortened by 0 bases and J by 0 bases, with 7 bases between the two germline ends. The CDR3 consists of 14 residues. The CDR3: CASSLDRPSYEQYF. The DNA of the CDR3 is TGCGCCAGCAGCTTGGACCGACCCTCCTACGAGCAGTACTTC.

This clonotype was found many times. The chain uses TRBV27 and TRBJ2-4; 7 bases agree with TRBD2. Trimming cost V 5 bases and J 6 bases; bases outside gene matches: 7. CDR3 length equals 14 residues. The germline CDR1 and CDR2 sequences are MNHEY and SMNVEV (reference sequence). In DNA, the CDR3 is TGTGCCAGCAGTCTGGGGGGGATTGGAAACATTCAGTACTTC. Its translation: CASSLGGIGNIQYF.

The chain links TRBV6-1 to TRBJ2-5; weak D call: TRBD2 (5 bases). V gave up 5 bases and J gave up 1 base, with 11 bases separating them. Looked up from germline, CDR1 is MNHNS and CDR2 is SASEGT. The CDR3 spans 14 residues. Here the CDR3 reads CASSPRAFQETQYF. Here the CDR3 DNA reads TGTGCCAGCAGTCCGAGGGCCTTCCAAGAGACCCAGTACTTC.